This entry describes one TCR beta chain. Antigen specificity is unknown. One junction end disagrees with the germline gene, perhaps due to a read error. This CDR3 contains 15 residues. Germline V gene data show CDR1 as SSHAT and CDR2 as FNYEAQ (reference sequence). Profiled with immunoSEQ multiplex PCR; TCRdb holds only in-frame clones, not every one. The sample has approximately 1.5 million clones, about 98.5% seen once; the top ten hold about 0.34%. The data stem from a study of shared clonotypes between healthy human individuals. The overall study: Donors had three CD4 naive, three CD4 memory, two CD8 naive and one CD8 memory plate apiece. Study-level points and caveats: Generally, naive subsets (rather than memory subsets) showed larger estimated richness. Sharing across a handful of donors was seen in roughly 5.2% of naive CD4 clonotypes.

Donors had no recently reported acute infections or vaccinations and were HIV-negative. The V and J genes are TRBV7-7 and TRBJ2-1; 7 bases align to TRBD2. The receptor was derived from a man in his thirties or forties in good health. Sequencing was performed on naive CD4+ T cells sorted from blood. The subset: CD45RA+ positively selected. For the CDR3, the DNA is TGTGCTAGCAGCCAACGACTAGCCGCGTACAATGAGCAGTTCTTC. Translation: CASSQRLAAYNEQFF.